The subject of this entry is one TCR beta chain. Its antigen is as yet unknown. The entry originates in a study of cytomegalovirus exposure and HLA in healthy donors. The germline V gene has CDR1 SGDLS and CDR2 YYNGEE. The CDR3 consists of 14 residues. Trimming left V 0 bases short and J 4 bases short, with 8 bases between. Study conclusions and caveats: Cytomegalovirus status was reportedly diagnosed by the classifier with high specificity and sensitivity.

Primers included in the PCR were 60 Vbeta and 13 Jbeta primers. The assay was immunoSEQ multiplex PCR, and TCRdb's table has in-frame clones only and misses some. Among under 200,000 clones, 65% to 85% were seen once, and the ten largest hold less than 4.5%. The chain links TRBV9 to TRBJ2-1, with a weak D call TRBD2 (6 bases). Input material: PBMCs. This TCR came from a man in his forties or fifties in good health and CMV-seronegative. CDR3 nucleotides: TGTGCCAGCAGCGTAGGGACTACTTACAATGAGCAGTTCTTC. It is translated as CASSVGTTYNEQFF.